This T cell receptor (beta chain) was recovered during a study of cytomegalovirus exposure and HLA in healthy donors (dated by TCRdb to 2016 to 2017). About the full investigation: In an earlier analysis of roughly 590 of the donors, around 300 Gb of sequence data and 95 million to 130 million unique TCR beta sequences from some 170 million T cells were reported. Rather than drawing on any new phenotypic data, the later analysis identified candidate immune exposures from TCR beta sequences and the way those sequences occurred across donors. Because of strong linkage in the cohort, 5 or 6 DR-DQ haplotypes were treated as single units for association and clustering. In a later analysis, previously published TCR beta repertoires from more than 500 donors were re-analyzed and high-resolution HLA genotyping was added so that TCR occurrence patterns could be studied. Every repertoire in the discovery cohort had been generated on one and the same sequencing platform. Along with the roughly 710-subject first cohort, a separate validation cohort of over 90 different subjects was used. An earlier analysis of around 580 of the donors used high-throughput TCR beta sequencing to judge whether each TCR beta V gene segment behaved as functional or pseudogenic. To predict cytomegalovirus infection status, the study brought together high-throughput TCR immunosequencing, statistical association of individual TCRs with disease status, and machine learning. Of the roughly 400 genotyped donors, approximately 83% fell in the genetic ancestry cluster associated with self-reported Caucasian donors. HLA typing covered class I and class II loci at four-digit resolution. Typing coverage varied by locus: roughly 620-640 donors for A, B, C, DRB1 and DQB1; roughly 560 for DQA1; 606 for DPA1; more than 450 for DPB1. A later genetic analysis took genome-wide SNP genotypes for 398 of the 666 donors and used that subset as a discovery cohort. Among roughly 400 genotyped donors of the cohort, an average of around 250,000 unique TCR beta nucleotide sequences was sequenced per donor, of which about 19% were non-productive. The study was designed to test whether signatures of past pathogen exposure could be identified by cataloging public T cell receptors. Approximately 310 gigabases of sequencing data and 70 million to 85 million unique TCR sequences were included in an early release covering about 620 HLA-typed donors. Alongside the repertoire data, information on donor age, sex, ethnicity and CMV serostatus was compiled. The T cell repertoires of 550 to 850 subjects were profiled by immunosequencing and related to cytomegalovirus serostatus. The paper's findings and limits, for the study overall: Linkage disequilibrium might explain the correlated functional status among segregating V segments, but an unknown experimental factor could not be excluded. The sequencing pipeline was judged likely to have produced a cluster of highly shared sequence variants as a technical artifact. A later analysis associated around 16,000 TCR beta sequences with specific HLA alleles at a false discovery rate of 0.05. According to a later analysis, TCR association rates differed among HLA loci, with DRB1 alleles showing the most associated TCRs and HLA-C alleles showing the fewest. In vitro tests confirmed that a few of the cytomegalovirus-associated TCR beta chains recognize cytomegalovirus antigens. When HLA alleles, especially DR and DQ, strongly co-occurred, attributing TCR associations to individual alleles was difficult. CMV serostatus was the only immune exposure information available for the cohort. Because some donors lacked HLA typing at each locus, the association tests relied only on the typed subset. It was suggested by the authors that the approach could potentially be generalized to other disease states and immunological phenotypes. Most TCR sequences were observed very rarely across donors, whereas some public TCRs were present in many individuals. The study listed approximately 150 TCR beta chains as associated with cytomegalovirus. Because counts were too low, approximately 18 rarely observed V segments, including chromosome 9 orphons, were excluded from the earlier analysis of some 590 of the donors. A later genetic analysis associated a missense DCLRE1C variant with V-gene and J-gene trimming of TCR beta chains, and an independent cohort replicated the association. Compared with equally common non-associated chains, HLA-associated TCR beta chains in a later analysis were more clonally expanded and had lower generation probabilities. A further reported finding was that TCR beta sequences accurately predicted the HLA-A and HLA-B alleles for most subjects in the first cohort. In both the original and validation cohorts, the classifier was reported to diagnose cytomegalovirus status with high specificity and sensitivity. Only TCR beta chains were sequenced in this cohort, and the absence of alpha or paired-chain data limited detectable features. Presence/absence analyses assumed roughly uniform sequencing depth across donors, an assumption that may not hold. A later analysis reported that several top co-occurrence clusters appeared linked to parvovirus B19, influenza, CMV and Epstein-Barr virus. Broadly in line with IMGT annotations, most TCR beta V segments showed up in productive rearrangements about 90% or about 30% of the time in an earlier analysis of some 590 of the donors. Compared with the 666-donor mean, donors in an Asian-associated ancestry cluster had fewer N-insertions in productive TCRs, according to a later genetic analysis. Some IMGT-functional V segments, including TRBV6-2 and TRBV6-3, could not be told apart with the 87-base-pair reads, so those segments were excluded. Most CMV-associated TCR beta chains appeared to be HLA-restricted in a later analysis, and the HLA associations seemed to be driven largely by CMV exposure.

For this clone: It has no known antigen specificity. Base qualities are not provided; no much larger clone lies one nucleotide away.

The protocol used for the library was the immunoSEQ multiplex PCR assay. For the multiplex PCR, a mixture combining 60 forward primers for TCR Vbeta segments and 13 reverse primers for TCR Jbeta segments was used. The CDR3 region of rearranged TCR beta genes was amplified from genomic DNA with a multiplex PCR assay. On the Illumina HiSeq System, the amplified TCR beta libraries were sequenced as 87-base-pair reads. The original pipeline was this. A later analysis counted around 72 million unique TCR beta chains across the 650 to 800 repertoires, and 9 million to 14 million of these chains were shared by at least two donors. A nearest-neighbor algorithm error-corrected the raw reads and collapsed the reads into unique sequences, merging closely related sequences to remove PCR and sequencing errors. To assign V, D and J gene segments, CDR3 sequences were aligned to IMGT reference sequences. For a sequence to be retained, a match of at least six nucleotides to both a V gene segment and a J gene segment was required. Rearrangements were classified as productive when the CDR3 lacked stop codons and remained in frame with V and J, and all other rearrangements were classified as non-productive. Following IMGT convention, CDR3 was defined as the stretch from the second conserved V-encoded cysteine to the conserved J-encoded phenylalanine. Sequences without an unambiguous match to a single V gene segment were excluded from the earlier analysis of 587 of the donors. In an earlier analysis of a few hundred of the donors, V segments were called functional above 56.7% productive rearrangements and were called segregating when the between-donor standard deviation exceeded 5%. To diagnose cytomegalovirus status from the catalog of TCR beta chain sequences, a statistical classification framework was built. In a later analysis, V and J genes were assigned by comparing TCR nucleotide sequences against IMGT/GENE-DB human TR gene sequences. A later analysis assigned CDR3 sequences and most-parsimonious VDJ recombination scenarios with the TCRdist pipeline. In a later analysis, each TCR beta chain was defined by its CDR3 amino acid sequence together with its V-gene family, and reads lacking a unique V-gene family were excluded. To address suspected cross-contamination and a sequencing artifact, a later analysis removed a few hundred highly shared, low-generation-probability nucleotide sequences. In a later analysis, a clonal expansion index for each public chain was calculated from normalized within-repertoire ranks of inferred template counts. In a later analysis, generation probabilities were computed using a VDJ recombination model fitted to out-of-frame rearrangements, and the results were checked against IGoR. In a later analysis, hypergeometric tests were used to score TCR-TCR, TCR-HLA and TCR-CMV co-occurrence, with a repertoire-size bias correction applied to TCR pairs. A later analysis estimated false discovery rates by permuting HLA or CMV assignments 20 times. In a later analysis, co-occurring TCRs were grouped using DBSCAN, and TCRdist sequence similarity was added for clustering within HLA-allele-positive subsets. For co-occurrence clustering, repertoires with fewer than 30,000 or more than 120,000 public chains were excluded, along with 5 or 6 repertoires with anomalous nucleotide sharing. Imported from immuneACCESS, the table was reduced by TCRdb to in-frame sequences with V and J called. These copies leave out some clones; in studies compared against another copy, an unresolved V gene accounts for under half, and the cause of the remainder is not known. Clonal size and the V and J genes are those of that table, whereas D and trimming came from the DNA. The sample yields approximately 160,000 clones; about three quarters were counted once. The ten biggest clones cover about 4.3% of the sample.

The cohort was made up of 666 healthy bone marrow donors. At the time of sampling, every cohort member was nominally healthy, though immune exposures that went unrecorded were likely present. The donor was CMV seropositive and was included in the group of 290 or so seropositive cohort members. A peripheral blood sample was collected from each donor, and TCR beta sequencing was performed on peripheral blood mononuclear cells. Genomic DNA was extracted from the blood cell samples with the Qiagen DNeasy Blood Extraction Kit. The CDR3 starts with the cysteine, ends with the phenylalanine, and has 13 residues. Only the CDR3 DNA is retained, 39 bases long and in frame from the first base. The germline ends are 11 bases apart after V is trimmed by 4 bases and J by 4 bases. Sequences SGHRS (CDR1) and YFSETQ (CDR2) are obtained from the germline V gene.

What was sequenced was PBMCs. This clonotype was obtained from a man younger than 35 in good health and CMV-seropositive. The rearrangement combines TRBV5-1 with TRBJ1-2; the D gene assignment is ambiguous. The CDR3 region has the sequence CASSPGSVYGYTF. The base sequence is TGCGCCAGCAGCCCGGGTTCCGTCTATGGCTACACCTTC. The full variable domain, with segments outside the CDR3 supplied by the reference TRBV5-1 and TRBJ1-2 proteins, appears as KAGVTQTPRYLIKTRGQQVTLSCSPISGHRSVSWYQQTPGQGLQFLFEYFSETQRNKGNFPGRFSGRQFSNSRSEMNVSTLELGDSALYLCASSPGSVYGYTFGSGTRLTVV.